The 29 T cell receptor beta chains in this list originate from one sample, sequenced in a study of cytomegalovirus exposure and HLA in healthy donors. Primers: 60 Vbeta forward and 13 Jbeta reverse. Only in-frame clones appear in the TCRdb table, and some are missing; sequencing was by immunoSEQ multiplex PCR. The table records approximately 140,000 clones, 60% to 80% of them present only once. Material: PBMCs. These receptors came from a middle-aged man in good health and CMV-seronegative.

The V call is TRBV9, the J call TRBJ2-7; TRBD2 matches 11 bases. This CDR3 has 13 residues. Germline values: CDR1 SGDLS, CDR2 YYNGEE. V trimming: 4 bases; J trimming: 6 bases; junction bases outside the gene matches: 3. Here the CDR3 DNA reads TGTGCCAGCAGCAGAGGGACTAGCGGCGAGCAGTACTTC. It yields the protein CASSRGTSGEQYF.

The V call is TRBV6-6, the J call TRBJ2-7, with a weak D call TRBD1 (6 bases). The CDR3 extends over 14 amino acids. Trimming stripped 7 bases from V and 4 bases from J, with 17 bases between. Germline values: CDR1 MNHNY, CDR2 SVGAGI (reference sequence). The CDR3 is CASTQRGSLYEQYF. The CDR3 DNA reads TGTGCCAGCACACAAAGGGGGTCCCTTTACGAGCAGTACTTC.

In DNA, the CDR3 is TGTGCCAGCCCAGGACAGAACGTCTTTCAGAACACTGAAGCTTTCTTT. This codes for CASPGQNVFQNTEAFF. This chain links TRBV7-9 with TRBJ1-1, with D maybe TRBD1 (6 bases). Trimming cost V 8 bases and J 1 base, with 20 bases left between them. The CDR3 length is 16 residues. Germline V gene sequence: CDR1 SEHNR, CDR2 FQNEAQ (reference sequence).

V is TRBV7-9 and J is TRBJ1-2; maybe TRBD1 (6 bases). Germline lookup yields CDR1 SEHNR and CDR2 FQNEAQ (reference sequence). This CDR3 region has 13 residues. Trimming took 3 bases from V and 4 from J, leaving 9 bases between them. The CDR3 nucleotides read TGTGCCAGCAGCTTTGGACAGCTCTATGGCTACACCTTC. This sequence encodes CASSFGQLYGYTF.

The table lists this clone with a few counts. The rearrangement uses TRBV27 and TRBJ1-1; D perhaps matches TRBD1 (5 bases). The CDR3 runs to 15 residues. V gave up 3 bases and J gave up 6 bases, with 17 bases separating them. The germline V gene encodes CDR1 MNHEY and CDR2 SMNVEV (reference sequence). The CDR3 loop is CASSFSPRVGPEAFF. In DNA, the CDR3 is TGTGCCAGCAGTTTCTCCCCCAGGGTGGGTCCTGAAGCTTTCTTT.

The chain carries TRBV6-5 and TRBJ2-7; TRBD1 agrees at 7 bases. The CDR3 is made up of 12 amino acids. V shed 7 bases, J shed 5 bases, and the junction held 5 bases outside the gene matches. Germline lookup yields CDR1 MNHEY and CDR2 SVGAGI. The CDR3 region has the DNA TGTGCCAGCATTGGACAGGCCCACGAGCAGTACTTC. Its translation: CASIGQAHEQYF.

This clone has more than one count but fewer than ten. The CDR3 sequence: CASSLGQGMNTEAFF. The DNA of the CDR3 is TGTGCCAGCAGCTTAGGTCAGGGGATGAACACTGAAGCTTTCTTT. The chain links TRBV7-9 to TRBJ1-1; the D gene is possibly TRBD1 (6 bases). V was shortened by 1 base and J by 0 bases, with 9 bases between the two germline ends. The CDR3 length is 15 residues. Germline loops: CDR1 SEHNR, CDR2 FQNEAQ (reference sequence).

The chain is built from TRBV11-2 and TRBJ2-1; 8 bases are a match to TRBD2. CDR1 and CDR2 (germline): SGHAT, FQNNGV. V was clipped by 5 bases and J by 7 bases; unmatched bases: 13. There are 16 residues in the CDR3. The CDR3 here is CASSDTGGGAVNEQFF. DNA of the CDR3: TGTGCCAGCAGCGACACGGGGGGGGGAGCAGTAAATGAGCAGTTCTTC.

The chain joins TRBV6-1 to TRBJ1-1; 10 positions agree with TRBD1. J was trimmed by 12 bases and V by 10 bases; bases with no gene match: 17. There are 14 residues in the CDR3. CDR1 is MNHNS and CDR2 is SASEGT in the germline V gene. The CDR3 reads CATHPPRQGAWPFF. In DNA form, the CDR3 reads TGTGCCACCCACCCCCCCCGACAGGGGGCCTGGCCTTTCTTT.

The chain carries TRBV6-7 and TRBJ2-5, with D possibly matching TRBD1 (6 bases). TRBV6-7 is assigned to the ORF class and has an uncertain function. Trimming cost V 2 bases and J 11 bases, with 21 bases left between them. CDR3 length: 15 amino acids. CDR3 loop: CASSYPWTATLEQYF. The CDR3 bases are TGTGCCAGCAGTTACCCCTGGACAGCCACCTTGGAGCAGTACTTC.

The V and J genes are TRBV18 and TRBJ1-2; 7 bases are shared with TRBD1. In germline, CDR1 is KGHSH, CDR2 LQKENI. Losses at the gene ends were 3 bases for V and 5 bases for J; bases not matched to a gene: 12. The CDR3 covers 16 residues. The CDR3, as DNA: TGTGCCAGCTCACCCGAGACAGGGACCCTAACTTATGGCTACACCTTC. This encodes CASSPETGTLTYGYTF.

The CDR3 sequence is CSAGTVYEQYF. In DNA, the CDR3 is TGCAGCGCCGGGACAGTCTACGAGCAGTACTTC. The J gene is TRBJ2-5, the V gene TRBV29-1, with TRBD1 matching 7 bases. Judging by the DNA end, TRBJ2-7 fits better; the J call may be wrong. The CDR3 has 11 amino acids. In germline, CDR1 is SQVTM, CDR2 ANQGSEA.

The V call is TRBV19, the J call TRBJ1-2, with 9 bases that match TRBD1. Unmatched junction bases numbered 9, after V lost 5 bases and J lost 5 bases. From germline, CDR1 is LNHDA and CDR2 SQIVND (reference sequence). The CDR3 sequence is 15 residues long. CDR3 sequence reads: CASSLIGTGNYGYTF. The CDR3 nucleotides read TGTGCCAGTAGTCTTATCGGGACAGGGAATTATGGCTACACCTTC.

The chain links TRBV5-1 to TRBJ1-2; 10 nucleotides line up with TRBD1. Trimming cost V 0 bases and J 4 bases; bases outside gene matches: 3. The CDR3 length is 15 residues. The germline gives CDR1 SGHRS, CDR2 YFSETQ. The CDR3 sequence: CASSLGDRGRYGYTF. As DNA, the CDR3 is TGCGCCAGCAGCTTGGGGGACAGGGGACGCTATGGCTACACCTTC.

The chain joins TRBV2 to TRBJ2-5; D is unclear. Germline V lookup: CDR1 SNHLY, CDR2 FYNNEI. The V gene lost 5 bases and the J gene lost 11 bases, with 12 bases spanning the gap. The CDR3 extends over 11 amino acids. Here the CDR3 reads CASSPGSEQYF. DNA of the CDR3: TGTGCCAGCAGTCCGGGTTCTGAGCAGTACTTC.

V and J are TRBV18 and TRBJ2-7; 7 bases fit TRBD2. This CDR3 is 15 amino acids long. J was trimmed by 5 bases and V by 1 base; bases with no gene match: 8. Per germline, CDR1 KGHSH and CDR2 LQKENI. CDR3 region: CASSPQEGGVDEQYF. The CDR3 bases are TGTGCCAGCTCACCACAGGAGGGAGGGGTAGACGAGCAGTACTTC.

The gene calls are TRBV7-3 and TRBJ1-1, with 8 bases aligning to TRBD1. Trimming removed 4 bases from V and 5 bases from J; junction bases left unmatched: 9. Germline V gene sequence: CDR1 SGHTA, CDR2 FQGTGA. The CDR3 contains 15 residues. The CDR3 loop reads CASSSRQQGGTEAFF. CDR3 bases: TGTGCCAGCAGCTCCCGGCAACAGGGGGGGACTGAAGCTTTCTTT.

The CDR3 DNA follows: TGTGCCAGCAGCACGGACAGAGCTAACTATGGCTACACCTTC. Its translation is CASSTDRANYGYTF. J is TRBJ1-2 and V is TRBV7-9, with D tentatively TRBD1 (6 bases). Deletions cut 5 bases from V and 0 bases from J, with 10 bases between. The CDR3 totals 14 residues. Germline loops: CDR1 SEHNR, CDR2 FQNEAQ (reference sequence).

The CDR3 DNA reads as TGTGCCAGCAGTTTGGGGGGACTCCCTTCCTCCTACGAGCAGTACTTC. Protein: CASSLGGLPSSYEQYF. The V gene is TRBV27, the J gene TRBJ2-5, with D tentatively TRBD2 (6 bases). The tail of the sequence fits TRBJ2-7 better, so the J call may be wrong. Germline V gene lookup returns CDR1 MNHEY and CDR2 SMNVEV (reference sequence). CDR3 length equals 16 residues.

The rearrangement links TRBV6-5 to TRBJ1-1; 9 nucleotides align to TRBD1. With V trimmed by 4 bases and J by 10 bases, 10 bases remained unmatched. This CDR3 comprises 14 residues. Per germline, CDR1 MNHEY and CDR2 SVGAGI. Here the CDR3 reads CASSSGQGEGGAFF. The DNA for the CDR3 is TGTGCCAGCAGTTCGGGACAGGGCGAGGGTGGAGCTTTCTTT.

The chain carries TRBV28 and TRBJ2-2; 7 bases match TRBD2. There are 16 residues in the CDR3. CDR1 MDHEN and CDR2 SYDVKM come from the germline V gene. The V segment lost 6 bases and the J segment 2 bases; nucleotides outside the gene matches: 9. CDR3 sequence reads: CASRPSGTTNTGELFF. The CDR3 coding sequence is TGTGCCAGCAGACCATCCGGGACTACTAACACCGGGGAGCTGTTTTTT.

This clone has only one observation. This chain's CDR3 is CSASQGGEQYF. The CDR3 coding sequence is TGCAGTGCTAGTCAGGGCGGCGAGCAGTACTTC. The rearrangement joins TRBV20-1 to TRBJ2-7; a weak D match, TRBD1 (5 bases). With 3 bases removed from V and 6 bases from J, the gap between germline ends came to 9 bases. Germline CDR1 DFQATT, CDR2 SNEGSKA (reference sequence). The CDR3 contains 11 residues.

This chain joins TRBV29-1 and TRBJ1-1; no clear D gene. From germline, CDR1 is SQVTM and CDR2 ANQGSEA. Trimming pared 6 bases from V and 5 bases from J, leaving 13 bases between. This CDR3 contains 12 residues. The CDR3: CSVAGVGTEAFF. The CDR3 nucleotides are TGCAGCGTCGCGGGAGTGGGTACTGAAGCTTTCTTT.

The chain employs TRBV7-9 and TRBJ1-4, with unresolved D. This CDR3 contains 14 residues. The V end was cut by 5 bases, the J end by 8 bases, with 15 bases between. Germline CDR1 is SEHNR and CDR2 is FQNEAQ (reference sequence). In DNA, the CDR3 is TGTGCCAGCAGCCCTCCTGCCCTGAGGGAAAAACTGTTTTTT. Its protein product is CASSPPALREKLFF. The complete variable domain, with remaining parts taken from reference TRBV7-9 and TRBJ1-4, reads DTGVSQNPRHKITKRGQNVTFRCDPISEHNRLYWYRQTLGQGPEFLTYFQNEAQLEKSRLLSDRFSAERPKGSFSTLEIQRTEQGDSAMYLCASSPPALREKLFFGSGTQLSVL.

A word on this clone: Within the sample, other DNA sequences also encode this same CDR3. J is TRBJ2-5 and V is TRBV5-6, with 9 bases fitting TRBD1. V lost 1 base and J lost 3; bases outside the gene matches: 4. Germline CDR1 reads SGHDT; CDR2 reads YYEEEE. The CDR3 spans 15 residues. The CDR3 DNA sequence: TGTGCCAGCAGCTTGTCCGGGACAGGGAAAGAGACCCAGTACTTC. It translates to CASSLSGTGKETQYF.

The V call is TRBV7-8, the J call TRBJ1-1; 7 bases fit TRBD1. The CDR3 consists of 14 residues. J gave up 3 bases and V 6 bases, and 7 bases lay outside the gene matches. Germline assignment: CDR1 SGHVS and CDR2 FQNEAQ. As DNA, the CDR3 is TGTGCCAGCAGTTTCAGGGGGGCGGACACTGAAGCTTTCTTT. It encodes CASSFRGADTEAFF.

The chain joins TRBV15 to TRBJ1-5, with D perhaps TRBD1 (5 bases). The germline V gene encodes CDR1 LNHNV and CDR2 YYDKDF (reference sequence). The CDR3 sequence is 13 residues long. Trimming pared 0 bases from V and 10 bases from J, leaving 10 bases between. CDR3 in DNA: TGTGCCACCAGCAGAGATTTAAGGGGCCCCCAGCATTTT. Its translation is CATSRDLRGPQHF.

The J gene is TRBJ2-3, the V gene TRBV5-1; 8 bases fit TRBD1. Trimming at V came to 1 base and at J to 6 bases, leaving 7 bases not matched to a gene. The germline V gene has CDR1 SGHRS and CDR2 YFSETQ. The CDR3 has 15 amino acids. The CDR3 loop is CASSLTGGAEDTQYF. CDR3 bases: TGCGCCAGCAGCTTGACAGGGGGAGCCGAGGATACGCAGTATTTT.

V gene TRBV7-6 combines with J gene TRBJ2-1, with D maybe TRBD2 (6 bases). The CDR3 covers 18 residues. Germline CDR1 is SGHVS and CDR2 is FNYEAQ. V was cut by 4 bases and J by 0 bases, with 19 bases left in between. This CDR3 reads CASSSDPSVGGSYNEQFF. CDR3 nucleotides: TGTGCCAGCAGCTCCGACCCTAGCGTTGGGGGCTCCTACAATGAGCAGTTCTTC.